This entry concerns a single TCR beta chain. No antigen is known for it. One base away there is no much larger clone; base qualities are not given. The sample comes from a study of cytomegalovirus exposure and HLA in healthy donors (TCRdb year 2017). For the wider study: According to an earlier analysis of 587 of the donors, roughly 180 million T cells yielded 117 million unique TCR beta sequences and roughly 280 Gb of sequence data. The study aimed to test whether signatures of past pathogen exposure could be identified by cataloging public T cell receptors. In addition to the first cohort of roughly 670 subjects, a separate validation cohort of approximately 130 different subjects was used. The genetic ancestry cluster associated with self-reported Caucasian donors included 81% of the 300 to 450 genotyped donors. An early release covering 500 to 750 HLA-typed donors comprised approximately 300 gigabases of sequencing data and approximately 85 million unique TCR sequences. The T cell repertoires of 550 to 850 subjects were profiled by immunosequencing and related to cytomegalovirus serostatus. The number of donors typed differed by locus, with about 629-640 for A, B, C, DRB1 and DQB1, more than 500 for DQA1, 600 to 610 for DPA1, and around 430 for DPB1. All discovery cohort repertoires had been generated using a single sequencing platform. The later analysis used no new phenotypic data to find candidate immune exposures, relying instead on TCR beta sequences and their occurrence across donors. Among several hundred genotyped donors of the cohort, an average of approximately 200,000 unique TCR beta nucleotide sequences was sequenced per donor, of which approximately 19% were non-productive. About five DR-DQ haplotypes were handled as single units for association and clustering because linkage in the cohort was strong. An earlier analysis of several hundred of the donors applied high-throughput TCR beta sequencing to assess whether each TCR beta V gene segment acted as functional or pseudogenic. Donor age, sex, ethnicity and CMV serostatus were compiled alongside the repertoire data. In a later genetic analysis, genome-wide SNP genotypes for about three fifths of the roughly 670 donors were used, and that subset was treated as a discovery cohort. Class I and class II HLA loci were covered by the typing at four-digit resolution. High-throughput TCR immunosequencing, statistical association of individual TCRs with disease status, and machine learning were combined to predict cytomegalovirus infection status. In a later analysis, previously published TCR beta repertoires from more than 500 donors were re-analyzed and high-resolution HLA genotyping was added so that TCR occurrence patterns could be studied.

The CDR3, from cysteine to phenylalanine, totals 14 residues. This entry keeps only the CDR3 DNA: 42 bases, framed from base 1. The germline V and J ends show losses of 7 bases and 5 bases respectively, and no gene match explains 11 bases of the junction. The germline V gene specifies SGHRS as CDR1 and YFSETQ as CDR2. The library came from the immunoSEQ multiplex PCR assay. For the multiplex PCR, a mixture combining 60 forward primers for TCR Vbeta segments and 13 reverse primers for TCR Jbeta segments was used. A multiplex PCR assay on genomic DNA amplified the CDR3 region of rearranged TCR beta genes. Amplified TCR beta libraries were sequenced as 87-base-pair reads on the Illumina HiSeq System. Per the authors' processing: A later analysis counted tens of millions of unique TCR beta chains across the 550 to 750 repertoires, and approximately 11 million of these chains were shared by at least two donors. Raw reads were error-corrected and collapsed into unique sequences with a nearest-neighbor algorithm that merged closely related sequences to remove PCR and sequencing errors. To assign V, D and J gene segments, CDR3 sequences were aligned to IMGT reference sequences. Each retained sequence needed at least a six-nucleotide match to both a V gene segment and a J gene segment. Rearrangements were classified as productive when the CDR3 lacked stop codons and remained in frame with V and J, and all other rearrangements were classified as non-productive. CDR3 was defined by IMGT convention, running from the second conserved V-encoded cysteine to the conserved J-encoded phenylalanine. In an earlier analysis of around 540 of the donors, sequences lacking an unambiguous match to a single V gene segment were excluded. In an earlier analysis of more than 500 of the donors, a V segment was called functional when productive rearrangements were above 56.7%, and segregating when the standard deviation between donors exceeded 5%. A statistical classification framework was developed to diagnose cytomegalovirus status using the catalog of TCR beta chain sequences. In a later analysis, V and J genes were assigned by comparing TCR nucleotide sequences against IMGT/GENE-DB human TR gene sequences. A later analysis assigned CDR3 sequences and most-parsimonious VDJ recombination scenarios with the TCRdist pipeline. A later analysis defined each TCR beta chain by its CDR3 amino acid sequence plus V-gene family, and excluded reads lacking a unique V-gene family. To address suspected cross-contamination and a sequencing artifact, a later analysis removed some 620 highly shared, low-generation-probability nucleotide sequences. In a later analysis, a clonal expansion index for each public chain was calculated from normalized within-repertoire ranks of inferred template counts. A later analysis computed generation probabilities with a VDJ recombination model fitted to out-of-frame rearrangements, and checked the results against IGoR. A later analysis scored TCR-TCR, TCR-HLA and TCR-CMV co-occurrence with hypergeometric tests, applying a repertoire-size bias correction to TCR pairs. In a later analysis, false discovery rates were estimated by permuting HLA or CMV assignments 20 times. A later analysis grouped co-occurring TCRs with DBSCAN, adding TCRdist sequence similarity when clustering within HLA-allele-positive subsets. Co-occurrence clustering excluded repertoires with fewer than 30,000 or more than 120,000 public chains, plus five with anomalous nucleotide sharing. This immuneACCESS table, as held by TCRdb, lists in-frame sequences with V and J called but not all clones. Of the missing ones, under half trace to an unresolved V gene in checked studies; the others have no known cause. D and trimming come from the DNA, and the V and J calls and clone size come from that table. The table for this sample lists approximately 150,000 clones; roughly 80% of them were counted only once. 1.3% of the sample belongs to the ten largest clones.

The study at large found these results: Specific HLA alleles were associated with 18,000 or so TCR beta sequences at a false discovery rate of 0.05 in a later analysis. A later genetic analysis reported fewer N-insertions in productive TCRs among donors in an Asian-associated ancestry cluster than the roughly 700-donor mean. In a later analysis, HLA-associated TCR beta chains showed more clonal expansion and lower generation probabilities than non-associated chains that were equally common. The only immune exposure information available for the cohort was CMV serostatus. Because some donors lacked HLA typing at each locus, the association tests relied only on the typed subset. An earlier analysis of 450 to 750 of the donors showed that most TCR beta V segments appeared in productive rearrangements either about 87% or about 30% of the time, which broadly matched IMGT annotations. Correlated functional status among segregating V segments might reflect linkage disequilibrium, but an unknown experimental factor could not be ruled out. Assigning TCR associations to individual alleles was difficult when HLA alleles, especially DR and DQ, strongly co-occurred. In this cohort, only TCR beta chains were sequenced, and detectable features were limited by the absence of alpha or paired-chain data. Because the 87-base-pair reads could not distinguish some IMGT-functional V segments, including TRBV6-2 and TRBV6-3, those segments were excluded. A group of highly shared sequence variants was considered likely to be a technical artifact of the sequencing pipeline. A few of the identified cytomegalovirus-associated TCR beta chains were confirmed in vitro to be specific for cytomegalovirus antigens. In a later analysis, most CMV-associated TCR beta chains were found to appear HLA-restricted, with HLA associations seemingly driven largely by CMV exposure. The authors suggested that the approach could potentially be extended to other disease states and immunological phenotypes. In a later analysis, several top co-occurrence clusters were reported to appear linked to parvovirus B19, influenza, CMV and Epstein-Barr virus. A later analysis found that TCR association rates varied across HLA loci, with DRB1 alleles showing the most associated TCRs and HLA-C alleles the fewest. A further reported finding was that TCR beta sequences accurately predicted the HLA-A and HLA-B alleles for most subjects in the first cohort. An association between a missense DCLRE1C variant and V-gene and J-gene trimming of TCR beta chains was found in a later genetic analysis and replicated in an independent cohort. Sequencing depth was assumed to be roughly uniform across donors in the presence/absence analyses, though that assumption may not hold. Cytomegalovirus status was reported to be diagnosed by the classifier with high specificity and sensitivity in both the original and validation cohorts. While some public TCRs were present in many individuals, most TCR sequences turned up only very rarely across donors. In the study, approximately 160 TCR beta chains were listed as associated with cytomegalovirus. Because counts were too low, approximately 15 rarely observed V segments, including chromosome 9 orphons, were excluded from the earlier analysis of 500 to 700 of the donors.

In total, 630 or so healthy bone marrow donors made up the cohort. Cohort members were all nominally healthy when sampled, although unrecorded immune exposures were likely present. The donor was CMV seronegative and belonged to the group of 350 to 400 seronegative cohort members. Each donor provided a peripheral blood sample, and peripheral blood mononuclear cells were used for TCR beta sequencing. The Qiagen DNeasy Blood Extraction Kit was used to extract genomic DNA from the blood cell samples. Sample: PBMCs. This sequence uses TRBV5-1 and TRBJ1-1; TRBD1 lines up with 7 middle nucleotides. This TCR was recovered from a young man in good health and CMV-seronegative. The CDR3 reads as follows: CASRYTTGATEAFF. The sequenced DNA: TGCGCCAGCCGCTACACCACAGGGGCGACTGAAGCTTTCTTT.